Below, one TCR beta chain is given with its context. The antigen is unknown. This record belongs to a study of T cell responses to AZD1222 COVID-19 vaccine. Study observations and caveats: Clonal diversity was possibly underestimated, and white British individuals and females predominated among donors. With two AZD1222 doses given, Spike-specific TCR breadth and depth both rose. It was only 6 or 7 AZD1222 recipients who were seropositive at baseline. Repertoire samples came only from after the peak T cell response.

V lost 4 bases and J lost 5, with 17 bases in between. The V gene's germline CDR1 is SNHLY and CDR2 FYNNEI. CDR3 size: 15 residues. The assay was immunoSEQ multiplex PCR, and TCRdb's table has in-frame clones only and misses some. The profile shows 110,000 to 150,000 clones, more than 70% of them singletons. The chain links TRBV2 to TRBJ2-5, with D maybe TRBD1 (5 bases). The origin of this receptor is an adult who received the AZD1222 COVID-19 vaccine. The material was peripheral blood, obtained 28 days after the second AZD1222 dose. CDR3: CASSVLKGRRETQYF. CDR3 DNA sequence: TGTGCCAGCAGTGTGCTGAAGGGGCGAAGGGAGACCCAGTACTTC.